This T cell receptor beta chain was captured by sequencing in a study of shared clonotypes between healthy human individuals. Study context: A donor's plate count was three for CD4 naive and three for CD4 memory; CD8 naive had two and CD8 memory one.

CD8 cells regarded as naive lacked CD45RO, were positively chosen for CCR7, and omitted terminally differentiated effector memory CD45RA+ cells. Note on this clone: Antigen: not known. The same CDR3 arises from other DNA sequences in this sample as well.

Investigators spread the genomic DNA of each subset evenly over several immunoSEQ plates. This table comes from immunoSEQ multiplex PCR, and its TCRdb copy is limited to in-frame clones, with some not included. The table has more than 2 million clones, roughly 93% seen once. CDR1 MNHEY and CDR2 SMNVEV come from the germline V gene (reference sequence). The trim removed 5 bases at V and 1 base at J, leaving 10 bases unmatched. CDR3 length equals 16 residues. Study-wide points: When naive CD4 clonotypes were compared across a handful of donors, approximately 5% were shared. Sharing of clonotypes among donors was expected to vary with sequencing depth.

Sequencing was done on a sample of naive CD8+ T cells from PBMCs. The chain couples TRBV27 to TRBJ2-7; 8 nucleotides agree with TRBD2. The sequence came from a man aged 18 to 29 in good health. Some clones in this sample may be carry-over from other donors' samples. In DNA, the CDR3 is TGTGCCAGCAGTCCTTCAGCGGGAGAAGGGTCCTACGAGCAGTACTTC. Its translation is CASSPSAGEGSYEQYF.